This TCR beta chain was profiled in a study of CXCR3-negative and CXCR3-positive naive CD8 T cells. Points from the study as a whole: A higher hydrophobicity marked the TRB CDR3s of CXCR3-positive naive cells versus CXCR3-negative naive cells.

It was by 5' RACE with UMI labels that the TRB cDNA libraries were prepared. From the 5' RACE reads, TCRdb lists one entry per CDR3 protein and no DNA. This listing includes some 54,000 distinct CDR3 sequences. CD45RO-CCR7+CD27+CD95- expression identified naive CD8+ T cells. Regarding this clonotype: Its antigen remains unknown.

The receptor's source is a human donor in good health. Some clones in this sample may be carry-over from other donors' samples. The sample consisted of naive CXCR3+ CD8+ T cells from blood. Noted subset: CD45RO-CCR7+CD27+CD95- naive CD8+ T cells expressing CXCR3 (TNR3+).

CDR3 amino acids: CASSLGSAYGYTF. V and J are TRBV7-3 and TRBJ1-2. This CDR3 has 13 residues. Looked up from germline, CDR1 is SGHTA and CDR2 is FQGTGA.